These 25 T cell receptor beta chains share one sample of origin, sequenced in a study of cytomegalovirus exposure and HLA in healthy donors. The PCR ran on 60 Vbeta and 13 Jbeta primers. The data were produced by immunoSEQ multiplex PCR, yet TCRdb's version contains in-frame clones alone and is incomplete. The sample consists of more than 45,000 clones, about 77% of them appearing once. Input material: PBMCs. These receptors were collected from a woman in her thirties or forties in good health and CMV-seropositive.

The chain carries TRBV15 and TRBJ2-1; TRBD1 aligns across 10 bases. The CDR3 length is 16 residues. CDR1 and CDR2 from the germline V gene are LNHNV and YYDKDF (reference sequence). V shed 1 base and J 7 bases; nucleotides not matched to a gene: 7. CDR3 nucleotide sequence: TGTGCCACCAGCAGAGTTCCGGGACAGGGGCTAAATGAGCAGTTCTTC. Its translation: CATSRVPGQGLNEQFF.

The rearrangement links TRBV12-2 to TRBJ1-1; the table names TRBD1, a call not compared with the DNA. TRBV12-2 is assigned pseudogene status. The CDR3 has 13 residues. The CDR3 loop reads CASRPRGNTEAFF. CDR3 sequence (DNA): TGTGCAAGTCGCCCCAGGGGGAACACTGAAGCTTTCTTT.

The J gene is TRBJ2-7, the V gene TRBV27; TRBD1 matches at 10 bases. Germline CDR1 MNHEY, CDR2 SMNVEV (reference sequence). CDR3 length equals 15 residues. Trimming took 5 bases from V and 5 from J; bases not matched to a gene: 9. CDR3 in amino acids: CASSPRDRGADEQYF. The CDR3 DNA reads TGTGCCAGCAGTCCCCGGGACAGGGGTGCCGACGAGCAGTACTTC.

The chain links TRBV6-5 to TRBJ2-3, with TRBD2 matching 9 bases. With V trimmed by 7 bases and J by 6 bases, 11 bases remained unmatched. The CDR3 runs 15 residues. CDR1 is MNHEY and CDR2 is SVGAGI in the germline V gene. The CDR3 loop is CASTFAGGATDTQYF. Here the CDR3 DNA reads TGTGCCAGCACCTTCGCGGGGGGGGCAACGGATACGCAGTATTTT.

The chain uses TRBV19 and TRBJ1-3; D is undetermined. V was trimmed by 4 bases and J by 4 bases, leaving 8 bases between them. Germline lookup yields CDR1 LNHDA and CDR2 SQIVND (reference sequence). The length of the CDR3 is 13 residues. CDR3 bases: TGTGCCAGTAGTAGGGCCTCCGGAAACACCATATATTTT. This codes for CASSRASGNTIYF.

This clone occurred once. The V and J genes are TRBV4-2 and TRBJ1-4, with D possibly being TRBD1 (6 bases). CDR1 is LGHNA and CDR2 is YNFKEQ in the germline V gene. The CDR3 runs 12 residues. V dropped 3 bases and J dropped 14 bases, with 13 bases sitting between them. For the CDR3, the DNA is TGTGCCAGCAGCCAGTCGGTCGACAGGCTGTTTTTT. Protein sequence: CASSQSVDRLFF.

The genes are TRBV6-5 and TRBJ2-7; maybe TRBD2 (5 bases). From germline, CDR1 is MNHEY and CDR2 SVGAGI. The V gene lost 6 bases and the J gene lost 0 bases, with 15 bases spanning the gap. The CDR3 runs 15 residues. The CDR3 region has the DNA TGTGCCAGCAGACACCAACCCCGGGGCTCCTACGAGCAGTACTTC. Translation: CASRHQPRGSYEQYF.

This chain connects TRBV7-8 to TRBJ2-1; 11 bases line up with TRBD2. The V and J ends lost 4 bases and 9 bases, in that order; junction bases with no gene match: 17. Germline V gene lookup returns CDR1 SGHVS and CDR2 FQNEAQ. The CDR3 totals 18 residues. This CDR3 reads CASSSFSGGASPQREQFF. CDR3 DNA: TGTGCCAGCAGCTCCTTTAGCGGGGGGGCCTCTCCTCAGCGTGAGCAGTTCTTC.

This chain uses TRBV6-5 with TRBJ1-5; D is perhaps TRBD1 (6 bases). This CDR3 contains 14 residues. Trimming removed 5 bases at V and 7 bases at J, with 15 bases between. CDR1 and CDR2 (germline): MNHEY, SVGAGI. The CDR3 DNA is TGTGCCAGCAGTCAACAGGGTTCCGGCCAGCCCCAGCATTTT. Translating it yields CASSQQGSGQPQHF.

This clone came up a few times. V and J are TRBV4-2 and TRBJ2-1, with TRBD2 identical over 11 bases. J was trimmed by 2 bases and V by 0 bases; bases with no gene match: 0. The length of the CDR3 is 16 residues. CDR1 is LGHNA, CDR2 YNFKEQ, per germline. DNA for the CDR3: TGTGCCAGCAGCCAAGAGACTAGCGGGGCCTACAATGAGCAGTTCTTC. Residues: CASSQETSGAYNEQFF.

V and J are TRBV5-4 and TRBJ1-1; 9 bases match TRBD1. The CDR3 spans 15 residues. Germline values: CDR1 SGHNT, CDR2 YYREEE (reference sequence). The trim removed 4 bases at V and 1 base at J, leaving 5 bases unmatched. CDR3: CASSPGQGPNTEAFF. The CDR3 DNA is TGTGCCAGCAGCCCCGGACAGGGGCCGAACACTGAAGCTTTCTTT.

This chain links TRBV28 with TRBJ2-1; D is perhaps TRBD2 (6 bases). This CDR3 is 16 amino acids long. V lost 5 bases and J 3 bases, leaving 17 bases between the germline ends. CDR1 and CDR2 from the germline V gene are MDHEN and SYDVKM. CDR3 loop: CASSPRQGGGYNEQFF. The CDR3 bases are TGTGCCAGCAGTCCCCGCCAGGGAGGTGGCTACAATGAGCAGTTCTTC.

The chain combines TRBV10-3 with TRBJ2-2; TRBD1 matches at 7 bases. Germline values: CDR1 ENHRY, CDR2 SYGVKD. This CDR3 has 15 amino acids. V lost 2 bases and J lost 5; bases outside the gene matches: 5. The CDR3 sequence: CAISEETGRTGELFF. CDR3 bases: TGTGCCATCAGTGAGGAGACAGGGCGGACCGGGGAGCTGTTTTTT.

V gene TRBV4-2 combines with J gene TRBJ2-7, with D unclear. This CDR3 is built from 17 residues. Germline CDR1 is LGHNA and CDR2 is YNFKEQ. V shed 0 bases and J shed 0 bases, with 15 bases lying between them. The CDR3, as DNA: TGTGCCAGCAGCCAAGATGTAGGAGACCGAATCTCCTACGAGCAGTACTTC. It specifies CASSQDVGDRISYEQYF.

The chain combines TRBV5-1 with TRBJ1-1; 9 positions agree with TRBD1. The junction had 7 bases not matched to a gene; V was cut back by 4 bases and J by 6 bases. The V gene's germline CDR1 is SGHRS and CDR2 YFSETQ. The CDR3 is 14 amino acids. The CDR3, as DNA: TGCGCCAGCAGCAGGGGGGGGACAGGGTCTGAAGCTTTCTTT. Its protein is CASSRGGTGSEAFF.

The chain joins TRBV30 to TRBJ2-3; 8 positions match TRBD2. The V gene's germline CDR1 is GTSNPN and CDR2 SVGIG (reference sequence). V trimming: 3 bases; J trimming: 1 base; junction bases outside the gene matches: 18. The length of the CDR3 is 19 residues. The CDR3 here is CAWSREVTGTRGGTDTQYF. The DNA for the CDR3 is TGTGCCTGGAGCAGGGAGGTTACCGGGACTAGGGGGGGCACAGATACGCAGTATTTT.

The chain couples TRBV6-1 to TRBJ2-5; weak D call: TRBD1 (6 bases). V lost 5 bases to trimming and J lost 7 bases, with 14 bases between them. CDR1 MNHNS and CDR2 SASEGT come from the germline V gene. This CDR3 is built from 13 residues. The CDR3 region is CASSQGIRGTQYF. The CDR3 coding sequence is TGTGCCAGCAGTCAGGGGATCCGAGGGACCCAGTACTTC.

The gene calls are TRBV7-9 and TRBJ2-3, with D possibly TRBD2 on 6 matching bases. Germline V gives CDR1 SEHNR, CDR2 FQNEAQ (reference sequence). With 5 bases removed from V and 2 bases from J, the gap between germline ends came to 11 bases. CDR3 size: 14 residues. The CDR3 here is CASSTGLSTDTQYF. CDR3 sequence (DNA): TGTGCCAGCAGCACGGGACTCTCCACAGATACGCAGTATTTT.

This clone was seen more than once but under ten times. This chain connects TRBV7-8 to TRBJ2-1; 7 bases map to TRBD1. The CDR3 totals 15 residues. The germline gives CDR1 SGHVS, CDR2 FQNEAQ. V shed 1 base and J 8 bases; nucleotides not matched to a gene: 8. CDR3 DNA sequence: TGTGCCAGCAGCTTAGACGCCAGGGGGTTCGATGAGCAGTTCTTC. Amino acids: CASSLDARGFDEQFF.

V and J are TRBV4-1 and TRBJ2-7, with a possible D match to TRBD1 (5 bases). V gave up 0 bases and J gave up 6 bases, with 9 bases separating them. The V gene's germline CDR1 is MGHRA and CDR2 YSYEKL. This CDR3 is 13 amino acids long. Written as DNA, the CDR3 is TGCGCCAGCAGCCAAGAGTTCAGGGTCGAGCAGTACTTC. This gives the protein CASSQEFRVEQYF.

The chain has TRBV4-2 and TRBJ2-3; 9 bases are shared with TRBD2. CDR3 length equals 17 residues. Germline V gives CDR1 LGHNA, CDR2 YNFKEQ. V dropped 0 bases and J dropped 3; count of bases not matched to a gene: 7. This CDR3 reads CASSQESSGGRTDTQYF. The CDR3, as DNA: TGTGCCAGCAGCCAAGAGAGCAGCGGGGGGAGGACAGATACGCAGTATTTT.

This clone was seen a few times. This chain links TRBV5-1 with TRBJ2-1, with D perhaps TRBD1 (6 bases). V was clipped by 3 bases and J by 2 bases, with 9 bases between them. In germline, CDR1 is SGHRS, CDR2 YFSETQ. The CDR3 is 14 amino acids. The CDR3 spells CASSSGQPYNEQFF. The CDR3 coding sequence is TGCGCCAGCAGCTCCGGACAGCCCTACAATGAGCAGTTCTTC.

This chain links TRBV6-1 with TRBJ2-3; perhaps TRBD2 as D (6 bases). Germline values: CDR1 MNHNS, CDR2 SASEGT. This CDR3 has 15 amino acids. The V and J ends lost 2 bases and 1 base respectively, with 10 bases between them. CDR3 region: CASSEFAGRTDTQYF. The CDR3 bases are TGTGCCAGCAGTGAATTCGCGGGGCGCACAGATACGCAGTATTTT.

The CDR3 DNA reads as TGTGCCTGGAGTGTATTCTCGACCCAGGGGACTGAAGCTTTCTTT. This codes for CAWSVFSTQGTEAFF. The genes are TRBV30 and TRBJ1-1; the D gene is possibly TRBD1 (6 bases). The V end was cut by 0 bases, the J end by 5 bases, with 16 bases between. Germline V gene data show CDR1 as GTSNPN and CDR2 as SVGIG (reference sequence). The CDR3 loop spans 15 amino acids.

This sequence joins TRBV5-4 and TRBJ2-7, with D possibly being TRBD1 (5 bases). CDR3 length equals 13 residues. Germline V lookup: CDR1 SGHNT, CDR2 YYREEE (reference sequence). V lost 4 bases to trimming and J lost 4 bases, with 12 bases between them. The CDR3 DNA follows: TGTGCCAGCAGCCTCCCCCAGGGATACGAGCAGTACTTC. Its translation is CASSLPQGYEQYF.